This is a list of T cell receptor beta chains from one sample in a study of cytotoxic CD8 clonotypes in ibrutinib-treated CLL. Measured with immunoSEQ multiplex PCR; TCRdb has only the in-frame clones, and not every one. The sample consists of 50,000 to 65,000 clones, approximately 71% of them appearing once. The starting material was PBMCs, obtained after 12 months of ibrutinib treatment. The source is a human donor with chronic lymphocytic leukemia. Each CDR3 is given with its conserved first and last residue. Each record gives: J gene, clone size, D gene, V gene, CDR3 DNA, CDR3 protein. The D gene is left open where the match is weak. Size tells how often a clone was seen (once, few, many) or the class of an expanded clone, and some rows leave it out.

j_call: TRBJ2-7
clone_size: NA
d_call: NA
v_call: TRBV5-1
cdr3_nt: TGCGCCAGCAGCTTGGACAGGCTTTACTACGAGCAGTACTTC
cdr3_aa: CASSLDRLYYEQYF

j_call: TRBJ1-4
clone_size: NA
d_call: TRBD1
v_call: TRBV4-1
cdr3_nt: TGCGCCAGCAGCCAATCGACAGGGTCTTTGCGGGAAAAACTGTTTTTT
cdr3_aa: CASSQSTGSLREKLFF

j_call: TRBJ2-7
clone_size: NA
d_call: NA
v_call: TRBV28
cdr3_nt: TGTGCCAGCAGTGGCTCGGGAAGGGGGAACGAGCAGTACTTC
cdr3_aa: CASSGSGRGNEQYF

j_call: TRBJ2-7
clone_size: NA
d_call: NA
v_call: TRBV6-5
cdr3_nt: TGTGCCAGCAGTGGGTTTGTAGGGCCCTACGAGCAGTACTTC
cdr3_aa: CASSGFVGPYEQYF

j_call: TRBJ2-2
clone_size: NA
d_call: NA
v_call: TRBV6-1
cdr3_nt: TGTGCCAGCAGGCAAGTCACCGGGGAGCTGTTTTTT
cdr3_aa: CASRQVTGELFF

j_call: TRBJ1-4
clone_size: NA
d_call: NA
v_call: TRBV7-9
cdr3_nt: TGTGCCAGCAGTTCGAAGGCAACTAATGAAAAACTGTTTTTT
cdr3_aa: CASSSKATNEKLFF

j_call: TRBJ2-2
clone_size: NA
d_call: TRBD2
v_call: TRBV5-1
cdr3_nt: TGCGCCAGCAGGATAGCGGGAGATACCGGGGAGCTGTTTTTT
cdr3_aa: CASRIAGDTGELFF

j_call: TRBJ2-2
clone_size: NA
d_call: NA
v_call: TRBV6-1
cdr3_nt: TGTGCCAGCAGTGAAGTCTGGGAGTACACCGGGGAGCTGTTTTTT
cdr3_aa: CASSEVWEYTGELFF

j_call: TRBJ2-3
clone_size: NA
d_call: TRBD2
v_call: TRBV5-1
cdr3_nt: TGCGCCAGCAGCTTGGAACTAGCGGGAGCAGATACGCAGTATTTT
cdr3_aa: CASSLELAGADTQYF

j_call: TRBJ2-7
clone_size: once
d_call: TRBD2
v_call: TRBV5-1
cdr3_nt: TGCGCCAGCAGCTTAACTAGCGGGTCCTACGAGCAGTACTTC
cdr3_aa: CASSLTSGSYEQYF

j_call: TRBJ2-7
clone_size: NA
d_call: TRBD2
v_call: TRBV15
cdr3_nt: TGTGCCACCAGCGCAGGGTTACTAGCGGGAGTCTCCTACGAGCAGTACTTC
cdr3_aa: CATSAGLLAGVSYEQYF

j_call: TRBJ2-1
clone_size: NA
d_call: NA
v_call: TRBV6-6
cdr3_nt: TGTGCCAGCAGTTACTCGGCCAGCGGTGAGCAGTTCTTC
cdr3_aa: CASSYSASGEQFF

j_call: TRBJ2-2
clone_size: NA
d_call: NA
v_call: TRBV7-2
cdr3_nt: TGTGCCAGCAGCTTTGTTCCAGAAGCCACCGGGGAGCTGTTTTTT
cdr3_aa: CASSFVPEATGELFF

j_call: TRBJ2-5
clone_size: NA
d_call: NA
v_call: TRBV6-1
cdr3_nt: TGTGCCAGCAGCCAACCCATGGACCAAGAGACCCAGTACTTC
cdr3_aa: CASSQPMDQETQYF

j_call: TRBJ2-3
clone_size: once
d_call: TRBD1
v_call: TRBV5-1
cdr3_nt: TGCGCCAGCAGCTCGGGACAGTTCGTCCATTATACGCAGTATTTT
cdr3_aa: CASSSGQFVHYTQYF

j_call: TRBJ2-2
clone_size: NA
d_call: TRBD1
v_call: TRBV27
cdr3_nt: TGTGCCAGCAGTTTGGTCGGGACAGGGAGGAACACCGGGGAGCTGTTTTTT
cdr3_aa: CASSLVGTGRNTGELFF

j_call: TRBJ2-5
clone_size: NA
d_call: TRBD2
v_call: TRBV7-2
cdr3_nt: TGTGCCAGCAGCTTAATAGCGGGAGAGACCCAGTACTTC
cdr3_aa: CASSLIAGETQYF

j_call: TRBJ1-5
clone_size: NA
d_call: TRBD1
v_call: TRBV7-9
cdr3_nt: TGTGCCAGCAGCCGACACCCCGGGACAGACAATCAGCCCCAGCATTTT
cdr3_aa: CASSRHPGTDNQPQHF

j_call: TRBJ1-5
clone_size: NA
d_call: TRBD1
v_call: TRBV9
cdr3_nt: TGTGCCAGCAGCCCTCAGGGGGGGCGCAATCAGCCCCAGCATTTT
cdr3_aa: CASSPQGGRNQPQHF

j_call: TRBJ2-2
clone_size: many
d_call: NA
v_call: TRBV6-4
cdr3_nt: TGTGCCAGCAGTGACGGCACCGGGGAGCTGTTTTTT
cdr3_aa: CASSDGTGELFF

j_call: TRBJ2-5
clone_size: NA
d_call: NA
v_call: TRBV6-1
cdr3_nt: TGTGCCAGCAGTGAAAGGTCAGGGGTTTCTTTGCTAGAGACCCAGTACTTC
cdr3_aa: CASSERSGVSLLETQYF

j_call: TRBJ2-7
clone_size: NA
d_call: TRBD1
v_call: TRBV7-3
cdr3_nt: TGTGCCAGCAGCAACCGGGACAGGGGCGAGCAGTACTTC
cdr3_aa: CASSNRDRGEQYF

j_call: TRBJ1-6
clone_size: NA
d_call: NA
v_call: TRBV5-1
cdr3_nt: TGCGCCAGCAGCTTGGAGCTGGGTATTAATTCACCCCTCCACTTT
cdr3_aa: CASSLELGINSPLHF

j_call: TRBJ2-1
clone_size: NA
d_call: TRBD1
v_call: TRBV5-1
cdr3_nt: TGCGCCAGCAGCTTAGGAGACAGGGGGCGCTTCTACAATGAGCAGTTCTTC
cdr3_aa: CASSLGDRGRFYNEQFF

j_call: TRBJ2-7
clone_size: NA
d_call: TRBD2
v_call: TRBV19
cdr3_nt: TGTGCCAGTAGTATTCTAGCGGGGGGCTACGAGCAGTACTTC
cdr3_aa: CASSILAGGYEQYF

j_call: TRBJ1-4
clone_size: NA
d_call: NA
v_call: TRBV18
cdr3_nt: TGTGCCAGCTCAGCAACCACTAATGAAAAACTGTTTTTT
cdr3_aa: CASSATTNEKLFF

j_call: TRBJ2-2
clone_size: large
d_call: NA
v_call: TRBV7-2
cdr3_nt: TGTGCCAGCAGCCCGAGCACCGGGGAGCTGTTTTTT
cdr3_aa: CASSPSTGELFF

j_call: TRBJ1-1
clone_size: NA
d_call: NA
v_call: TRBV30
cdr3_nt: TGTGCCTGGAGAGAGGTGGCATGGATGAACACTGAAGCTTTCTTT
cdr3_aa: CAWREVAWMNTEAFF

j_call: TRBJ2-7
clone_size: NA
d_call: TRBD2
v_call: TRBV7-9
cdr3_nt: TGTGCCAGCAGCTTAGGATTAGCCGCGGGAGGGTTCCACGAGCAGTACTTC
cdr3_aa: CASSLGLAAGGFHEQYF

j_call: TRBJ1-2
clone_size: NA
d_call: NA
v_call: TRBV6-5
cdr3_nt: TGTGCCAGCAGCCCAGCGGCCGCGTATGGCTACACCTTC
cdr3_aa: CASSPAAAYGYTF